Presented here are 3 T cell receptor beta chains from one specimen sequenced in a study of beta chain features in type 1 diabetes. For these TCRs, the target antigens are not known. TCRB transcripts that were expressed got sequenced, as all of the isolated RNA had been reverse transcribed. Clones were sequenced by immunoSEQ multiplex PCR, and TCRdb holds only the in-frame ones, with some missing. In the table there are over 650,000 clones, around 15% of which are singletons. Study results and caveats: Moderately but significantly shorter TCRB CDR3s were found in Type 1 diabetes patients in all four CD4+ subsets.

Sequencing used naive CD4+ T cells from blood. The receptors come from a man aged 18 to 30 with type 1 diabetes.

This clone turned up a few times. Written as DNA, the CDR3 is TGCGCCAGCAGCTTGGCCGGGACAGGTTCCTATGGCTACACCTTC. Protein product: CASSLAGTGSYGYTF. The chain uses TRBV5-1 and TRBJ1-2, with 8 bases aligning to TRBD1. The V gene's germline CDR1 is SGHRS and CDR2 YFSETQ. Trimming took 0 bases from V and 4 from J; bases not matched to a gene: 5. The CDR3 spans 15 residues. The variable domain in full, with the rest retrieved from reference TRBV5-1 and TRBJ1-2, is KAGVTQTPRYLIKTRGQQVTLSCSPISGHRSVSWYQQTPGQGLQFLFEYFSETQRNKGNFPGRFSGRQFSNSRSEMNVSTLELGDSALYLCASSLAGTGSYGYTFGSGTRLTVV.

The rearrangement uses TRBV28 and TRBJ2-7, with 9 bases lining up with TRBD2. Per the germline V gene, CDR1 is MDHEN and CDR2 is SYDVKM. With 5 bases clipped from V and 3 bases from J, the junction kept 11 bases outside the gene matches. The CDR3 spans 16 residues. Here the CDR3 DNA reads TGTGCCAGCAGTGACTACCTGACTAGCGGAGTCTACGAGCAGTACTTC. Amino acids: CASSDYLTSGVYEQYF.

The sample holds a few counts of this clone. The gene calls are TRBV7-3 and TRBJ2-1, with 7 bases that match TRBD1. This CDR3 is built from 16 residues. Unmatched junction bases numbered 9, after V lost 1 base and J lost 6 bases. Germline V CDR1 and CDR2: SGHTA, FQGTGA. CDR3: CASSLKAGGSFNEQFF. The CDR3, as DNA: TGTGCCAGCAGCTTAAAGGCAGGGGGAAGTTTCAATGAGCAGTTCTTC. Together with reference TRBV7-3 and TRBJ2-1, the CDR3 gives the full variable domain: GAGVSQTPSNKVTEKGKYVELRCDPISGHTALYWYRQSLGQGPEFLIYFQGTGAADDSGLPNDRFFAVRPEGSVSTLKIQRTERGDSAVYLCASSLKAGGSFNEQFFGPGTRLTVL.